The rows below give T cell receptor beta chains drawn from one sample of a study of blood T cell repertoires in COVID-19. Generated by immunoSEQ multiplex PCR, the TCRdb table keeps only in-frame clones and is missing some. The sample includes 350,000 or so clones, 88% of them seen just once. The sequenced sample consisted of PBMCs or T cells enriched from blood (not recorded which). These receptors originate from a woman under 40 who had been exposed to COVID-19. Both conserved end residues are part of each CDR3. A D gene is named only where the DNA matches it firmly. Size values are once, few and many counts, or a class for expanded clones, and some rows have none.

NA	TRBJ1-6	NA	TRBV28	CASSLRLGGQAPLHF	TGTGCCAGCAGTTTAAGGTTAGGGGGTCAGGCACCCCTCCACTTT
NA	TRBJ2-7	TRBD2	TRBV3-1/TRBV3-2	CASSQDRGVSSYEQYF	TGTGCCAGCAGCCAAGACCGGGGGGTGAGCTCCTACGAGCAGTACTTC
NA	TRBJ1-1	NA	TRBV15	CATSRGAGLTEAFF	TGTGCCACCAGCAGAGGGGCTGGGCTGACTGAAGCTTTCTTT
NA	TRBJ2-7	TRBD2	TRBV6-1	CASSGRTSGSSGEQYF	TGTGCCAGCAGTGGTCGGACTAGCGGGAGTAGTGGCGAGCAGTACTTC
NA	TRBJ1-3	TRBD1	TRBV7-9	CASSLPGQGEYTTGNTIYF	TGTGCCAGCAGCTTACCCGGACAGGGGGAGTATACTACTGGAAACACCATATATTTT
once	TRBJ2-5	TRBD2	TRBV19	CASIASRVSGSWGETQYF	TGTGCCAGTATAGCATCCAGAGTAAGCGGGAGTTGGGGAGAGACCCAGTACTTC
once	TRBJ2-1	NA	TRBV24-1	CATAEESYNEQFF	TGTGCCACCGCAGAGGAGTCCTACAATGAGCAGTTCTTC
NA	TRBJ1-1	TRBD1	TRBV7-2	CASSSPLGQGANTEAFF	TGTGCCAGCAGCTCCCCCCTTGGGCAGGGGGCCAACACTGAAGCTTTCTTT
NA	TRBJ2-6	NA	TRBV5-1	CASRLTGFAPSGANVLTF	TGCGCCAGCAGGCTTACGGGTTTCGCCCCCTCTGGGGCCAACGTCCTGACTTTC
NA	TRBJ2-1	TRBD2	TRBV5-1	CASSLAASGKSYNEQFF	TGCGCCAGCAGCTTGGCGGCTAGCGGGAAATCCTACAATGAGCAGTTCTTC
NA	TRBJ2-7	TRBD1	TRBV6-6	CASSFGQGPYEQYF	TGTGCCAGCAGTTTCGGACAGGGTCCCTACGAGCAGTACTTC
NA	TRBJ2-7	TRBD2	TRBV6-5	CASSYSGTSREQYF	TGTGCCAGCAGTTACTCCGGGACTAGCCGCGAGCAGTACTTC
NA	TRBJ2-2	NA	TRBV28	CASSLYPSGGELFF	TGTGCCAGCAGTTTATACCCCTCGGGCGGGGAGCTGTTTTTT
NA	TRBJ2-3	TRBD1	TRBV25-1	CASSGPTGFHPTDTQYF	TGTGCCAGCAGTGGCCCGACAGGGTTCCACCCCACAGATACGCAGTATTTT
NA	TRBJ2-1	NA	TRBV29-1	CSVRSPQMDEQFF	TGCAGCGTCCGCTCCCCACAGATGGATGAGCAGTTCTTC
NA	TRBJ1-2	NA	TRBV18	CASSFGGDDGYTF	TGTGCCAGCTCATTCGGGGGGGACGACGGCTACACCTTC
once	TRBJ2-5	TRBD2	TRBV27	CASSRIAGVGIRETQYF	TGTGCCAGCAGTAGAATAGCGGGAGTGGGTATTCGCGAGACCCAGTACTTC